The next 5 T cell receptor beta chains were all read from a single sample in a study of blood T cell repertoires in COVID-19. Clones were read by immunoSEQ multiplex PCR, and TCRdb kept only the in-frame ones, dropping some. Here the sample spans around 620,000 clones, just under 90% being singletons. Sequenced sample: peripheral blood. These receptor sequences come from a young woman with acute or convalescent COVID-19.

CDR3 DNA sequence: TGTGCCAGCAGCGAATCAGGGTACCTTGGCTACACCTTC. This translates into CASSESGYLGYTF. V usage is TRBV7-2 and J usage is TRBJ1-2; tentatively, D is TRBD1 (5 bases). The CDR3 consists of 13 residues. The V end was cut by 5 bases, the J end by 7 bases, with 14 bases between. CDR1 SGHTA and CDR2 FQGNSA come from the germline V gene.

This CDR3 is CASIGPGLKNTEAFF. In DNA, the CDR3 is TGTGCCAGCATAGGTCCGGGACTCAAGAACACTGAAGCTTTCTTT. This sequence joins TRBV25-1 and TRBJ1-1, with D tentatively TRBD1 (5 bases). V was cut by 7 bases and J by 1 base, with 16 bases left in between. The CDR3 extends over 15 amino acids. CDR1 is MGHDK, CDR2 SYGVNS, per germline.

This chain uses TRBV19 with TRBJ1-1, with unresolved D. Trimming pared 1 base from V and 7 bases from J, leaving 10 bases between. Germline CDR1 reads LNHDA; CDR2 reads SQIVND (reference sequence). The CDR3 loop spans 13 amino acids. The CDR3 nucleotides read TGTGCCAGTAGTATAGGAGGAGCCCATGAAGCTTTCTTT. It encodes CASSIGGAHEAFF.

The chain recombines TRBV9 with TRBJ1-3; possible D gene TRBD1, 6 bases. The CDR3 covers 18 residues. The V end lost 3 bases, the J end lost 1 base, and 20 bases lay between the germline ends. Germline CDR1 and CDR2: SGDLS and YYNGEE. This CDR3 is CASSGSPDSSESGNTIYF. The CDR3 DNA sequence: TGTGCCAGCAGCGGGAGTCCGGACAGCTCAGAGTCTGGAAACACCATATATTTT.

V and J are TRBV3-1 (or the pseudogene TRBV3-2) and TRBJ2-3; D is perhaps TRBD2 (5 bases). This CDR3 has 13 amino acids. V lost 3 bases and J 4 bases, leaving 8 bases between the germline ends. Germline loops: CDR1 LGHDT, CDR2 YNNKEL (reference sequence). CDR3: CASSHSGSDTQYF. DNA for the CDR3: TGTGCCAGCAGCCATTCGGGATCAGATACGCAGTATTTT.